This TCR beta chain was sequenced in a study of cytotoxic CD8 clonotypes in ibrutinib-treated CLL. At the level of the study: Responses: roughly 24 partial, 2 complete; after median around 64 months, approximately 14 stayed remitted, 12 progressed. Study-level findings and limits: The clonality went up when patients responded to ibrutinib and dropped back toward baseline at progression.

Assay: immunoSEQ multiplex PCR; the TCRdb copy retains only in-frame clones and omits some. The sample holds under 300,000 clones; 70% are singletons and the top ten take approximately 15%. Regarding this clone: Antigen unknown.

This material consisted of PBMCs, taken after 24 months of ibrutinib treatment. This clonotype originated in a human donor with chronic lymphocytic leukemia.

CDR3 in amino acids: CASSLTVRGRETQYF. In DNA form, the CDR3 reads TGTGCCAGCAGTTTAACGGTCAGGGGGCGGGAGACCCAGTACTTC. V is TRBV27 and J is TRBJ2-5, with 8 bases that match TRBD1. J lost 5 bases, V lost 2 bases, and 7 bases had no gene match. CDR3 size: 15 residues. Germline lookup yields CDR1 MNHEY and CDR2 SMNVEV (reference sequence).